These 20 T cell receptor beta chains were sequenced from one sample in a study of cytomegalovirus exposure and HLA in healthy donors. Clones were read by immunoSEQ multiplex PCR, and TCRdb kept only the in-frame ones, dropping some. The sample lists about 110,000 clones; roughly 88% were seen once. Sequencing input: PBMCs. The receptors stem from a woman aged 18-29 years in good health and CMV-seronegative.

The chain joins TRBV2 to TRBJ2-7, with D possibly being TRBD2 (6 bases). Germline lookup yields CDR1 SNHLY and CDR2 FYNNEI. This CDR3 comprises 12 residues. Trimming took 6 bases from V and 4 from J, leaving 10 bases between them. This CDR3 is CASRRGGYEQYF. In DNA, the CDR3 is TGTGCCAGCAGGCGAGGAGGGTACGAGCAGTACTTC.

The table lists this clone with many counts. The V and J genes are TRBV12-5 and TRBJ1-2; D gene ambiguous. Trimming shortened V by 6 bases and J by 3 bases, and 8 bases separated the two germline ends. Germline CDR1 LGHNT, CDR2 FRNRAP. This CDR3 is 12 amino acids long. In nucleotides, the CDR3 is TGTGCTAGTGGAATCCGGGACTATGGCTACACCTTC. Translation gives CASGIRDYGYTF.

Worth noting for this clone: This sample also contains other DNA sequences that code for the same CDR3. V usage is TRBV6-4 and J usage is TRBJ2-3; 8 bases line up with TRBD2. V lost 3 bases, J lost 1 base, and 0 bases stayed unmatched. CDR3 length equals 14 residues. Germline assignment: CDR1 MRHNA and CDR2 SNTAGT. The CDR3 is CASSERGGTDTQYF. CDR3 coding DNA: TGTGCCAGCAGTGAGCGGGGGGGCACAGATACGCAGTATTTT.

The chain carries TRBV2 and TRBJ2-3; 8 nucleotides line up with TRBD1. The length of the CDR3 is 18 residues. The V gene's germline CDR1 is SNHLY and CDR2 FYNNEI. The J segment lost 4 bases and the V segment lost 5 bases, leaving 17 bases of the junction unmatched. The chain's CDR3 is CASSLVPGWTGRADTQYF. In DNA form, the CDR3 reads TGTGCCAGCAGTCTCGTTCCGGGTTGGACAGGGAGAGCAGATACGCAGTATTTT.

This chain joins TRBV27 and TRBJ1-1; 12 bases line up with TRBD1. There are 16 residues in the CDR3. V shed 4 bases and J 6 bases; nucleotides not matched to a gene: 9. Germline CDR1 and CDR2: MNHEY and SMNVEV (reference sequence). The CDR3 coding sequence is TGTGCCAGCAGTTCCCGGGACAGGGGGCTAAACGCTGAAGCTTTCTTT. Its protein is CASSSRDRGLNAEAFF.

This chain joins TRBV10-3 and TRBJ1-2; 8 bases map to TRBD1. Per the germline V gene, CDR1 is ENHRY and CDR2 is SYGVKD. V gave up 7 bases and J gave up 6 bases; unmatched junction bases: 7. The CDR3 is made up of 13 amino acids. CDR3 in amino acids: CAITGGLGDGYTF. The CDR3 region has the DNA TGTGCCATCACAGGGGGCCTCGGAGATGGCTACACCTTC.

The chain is built from TRBV6-1 and TRBJ1-2, with TRBD1 identical over 11 bases. J was trimmed by 12 bases and V by 11 bases; bases with no gene match: 11. Germline assignment: CDR1 MNHNS and CDR2 SASEGT. The CDR3 consists of 12 residues. CDR3 nucleotides: TGTGCCCGCCGGGGACAGGGGGTTCGAAACACCTTC. Protein: CARRGQGVRNTF.

The gene calls are TRBV7-2 and TRBJ1-4, with TRBD1 matching 8 bases. The junction had 3 bases not matched to a gene; V was cut back by 0 bases and J by 12 bases. This CDR3 contains 13 residues. Germline loops: CDR1 SGHTA, CDR2 FQGNSA. CDR3 amino acids: CASSLATGGELFF. CDR3 bases: TGTGCCAGCAGCTTAGCCACAGGGGGGGAACTGTTTTTT.

This clone was recorded once. V usage is TRBV18 and J usage is TRBJ1-6; weak D call: TRBD1 (5 bases). This CDR3 comprises 13 residues. Trimming removed 4 bases at V and 5 bases at J, with 6 bases between. The V gene's germline CDR1 is KGHSH and CDR2 LQKENI. The CDR3 DNA reads TGTGCCAGCTCACAAGGGGATAATTCACCCCTCCACTTT. This codes for CASSQGDNSPLHF.

This chain uses TRBV2 with TRBJ2-7; TRBD2 agrees at 7 bases. CDR3 size: 14 residues. V trimming: 4 bases; J trimming: 0 bases; junction bases outside the gene matches: 3. Germline V gene sequence: CDR1 SNHLY, CDR2 FYNNEI. CDR3 region: CASSGGDYSYEQYF. DNA of the CDR3: TGTGCCAGCAGTGGGGGGGACTACTCCTACGAGCAGTACTTC. Full variable domain (missing parts from reference TRBV2 and TRBJ2-7): EPEVTQTPSHQVTQMGQEVILRCVPISNHLYFYWYRQILGQKVEFLVSFYNNEISEKSEIFDDQFSVERPDGSNFTLKIRSTKLEDSAMYFCASSGGDYSYEQYFGPGTRLTVT.

The chain couples TRBV9 to TRBJ2-3, with 10 bases lining up with TRBD2. The V segment lost 0 bases and the J segment 1 base; nucleotides outside the gene matches: 11. Germline CDR1 and CDR2: SGDLS and YYNGEE. The CDR3 runs 19 residues. The CDR3 loop is CASSVARVAGGDGTDTQYF. In DNA, the CDR3 is TGTGCCAGCAGCGTAGCTAGGGTAGCGGGGGGTGATGGCACAGATACGCAGTATTTT.

The CDR3 DNA follows: TGTGCCAGCAGGACAGGGGTGGGGACAGATACGCAGTATTTT. Translation: CASRTGVGTDTQYF. The chain joins TRBV6-1 to TRBJ2-3; TRBD1 matches 8 bases. Germline CDR1 reads MNHNS; CDR2 reads SASEGT. After removal of 6 bases from V and 3 bases from J, the junction contained 5 bases not matched to a gene. The CDR3 length is 14 residues.

V and J are TRBV6-1 and TRBJ1-1; 8 nucleotides match TRBD1. V was pared by 7 bases and J by 4 bases, with 5 bases of the junction left unmatched. In germline, CDR1 is MNHNS, CDR2 SASEGT. The CDR3 has 13 amino acids. The CDR3 is CASKAGGFTEAFF. CDR3 in DNA: TGTGCCAGCAAAGCAGGGGGCTTCACTGAAGCTTTCTTT.

The rearrangement links TRBV27 to TRBJ1-1; 11 positions agree with TRBD1. V was clipped by 5 bases and J by 0 bases; unmatched bases: 5. CDR3 length equals 16 residues. The germline gives CDR1 MNHEY, CDR2 SMNVEV (reference sequence). The CDR3 DNA follows: TGTGCCAGCAGTATAAGGACAGGGGGCATGAACACTGAAGCTTTCTTT. The encoded protein is CASSIRTGGMNTEAFF.

This clone was observed a single time. V is TRBV7-8 and J is TRBJ1-5, with TRBD1 matching over 7 bases. The germline CDR1 and CDR2 sequences are SGHVS and FQNEAQ. After removal of 3 bases from V and 4 bases from J, the junction contained 3 bases not matched to a gene. The CDR3 covers 14 residues. The CDR3 bases are TGTGCCAGCAGCTTGACAGGGCAGAATCAGCCCCAGCATTTT. As protein: CASSLTGQNQPQHF.

This chain joins TRBV2 and TRBJ2-3; D not certain. The CDR3 is 13 amino acids. Looked up from germline, CDR1 is SNHLY and CDR2 is FYNNEI. The ends were cut back, 4 bases at V and 3 bases at J, with 8 bases in the middle. CDR3 sequence reads: CASSATGTDTQYF. DNA for the CDR3: TGTGCCAGCAGTGCCACGGGTACAGATACGCAGTATTTT.

This chain connects TRBV14 to TRBJ2-5; D gene uncertain. Trimming removed 1 base from V and 7 bases from J, with 7 bases in between. This CDR3 spans 12 amino acids. The germline V gene encodes CDR1 SGHDN and CDR2 FVKESK. The CDR3 is CASSQVTGTQYF. The CDR3 bases are TGTGCCAGCAGCCAAGTAACGGGGACCCAGTACTTC. Complete variable domain (other parts from reference TRBV14 and TRBJ2-5): EAGVTQFPSHSVIEKGQTVTLRCDPISGHDNLYWYRRVMGKEIKFLLHFVKESKQDESGMPNNRFLAERTGGTYSTLKVQPAELEDSGVYFCASSQVTGTQYFGPGTRLLVL.

The CDR3 here is CASSGGARSGLDTQYF. The CDR3 coding sequence is TGCGCCAGCAGCGGGGGGGCCCGGTCCGGTTTAGATACGCAGTATTTT. The rearrangement uses TRBV5-1 and TRBJ2-3; possible D gene TRBD2, 7 bases. The V end lost 4 bases, the J end lost 5 bases, and 20 bases lay between the germline ends. The CDR3 is 16 amino acids. Germline-derived CDR1 and CDR2 are SGHRS and YFSETQ.

J is TRBJ2-5 and V is TRBV9, with 11 bases matching TRBD2. Germline loops: CDR1 SGDLS, CDR2 YYNGEE. The CDR3 loop spans 16 amino acids. V gave up 3 bases and J gave up 0 bases; unmatched junction bases: 4. In nucleotides, the CDR3 is TGTGCCAGCAGCGAGGGACTAGCGGTGTACCAAGAGACCCAGTACTTC. Protein: CASSEGLAVYQETQYF.

The V and J genes are TRBV11-3 and TRBJ2-7, with D maybe TRBD2 (5 bases). From germline, CDR1 is SGHNT and CDR2 YENEEA. The CDR3 is made up of 14 amino acids. The V and J ends lost 2 bases and 9 bases respectively, with 17 bases between them. The CDR3 region has the DNA TGTGCCAGCAGCTTATTCGAAGGGAACGGGGTGCAGTACTTC. This codes for CASSLFEGNGVQYF.